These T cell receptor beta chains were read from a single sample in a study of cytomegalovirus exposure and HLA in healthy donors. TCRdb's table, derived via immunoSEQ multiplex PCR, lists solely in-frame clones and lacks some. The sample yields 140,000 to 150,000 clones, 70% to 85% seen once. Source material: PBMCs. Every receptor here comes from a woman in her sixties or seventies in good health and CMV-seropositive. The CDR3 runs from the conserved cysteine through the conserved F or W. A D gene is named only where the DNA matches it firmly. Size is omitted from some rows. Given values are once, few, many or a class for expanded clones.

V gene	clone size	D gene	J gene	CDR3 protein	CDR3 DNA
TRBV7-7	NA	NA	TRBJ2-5	CASSLDPGVKTQYF	TGTGCTAGCAGCTTAGATCCGGGGGTAAAGACCCAGTACTTC
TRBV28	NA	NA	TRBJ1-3	CASSLTGPRSGNTIYF	TGTGCCAGCAGTCTCACAGGGCCCCGCTCTGGAAACACCATATATTTT
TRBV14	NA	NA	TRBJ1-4	CASSLVRNEKLFF	TGTGCCAGCAGCCTCGTCCGGAATGAAAAACTGTTTTTT
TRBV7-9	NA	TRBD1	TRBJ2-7	CASSPGTAAYEQYF	TGTGCCAGCAGCCCCGGGACAGCGGCCTACGAGCAGTACTTC
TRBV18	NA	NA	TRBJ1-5	CASSPAGRRAQHF	TGTGCCAGCTCACCTGCGGGCCGACGGGCCCAGCATTTT
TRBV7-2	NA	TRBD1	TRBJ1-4	CASSLFRGDEKLFF	TGTGCCAGCAGCTTATTCAGGGGGGATGAAAAACTGTTTTTT
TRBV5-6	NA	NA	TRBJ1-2	CASSSQGYDYGYTF	TGTGCCAGCAGCTCGCAGGGTTATGACTATGGCTACACCTTC
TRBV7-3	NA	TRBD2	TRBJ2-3	CASSLTRGGANTQYF	TGTGCCAGCAGCTTAACGCGGGGAGGGGCCAATACGCAGTATTTT
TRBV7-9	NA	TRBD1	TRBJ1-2	CASSLSSSTGYGYTF	TGTGCCAGCAGCTTATCTTCGTCGACAGGGTATGGCTACACCTTC
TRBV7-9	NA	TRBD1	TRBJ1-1	CASSNDRVRAFF	TGTGCCAGCAGTAACGACAGGGTGCGGGCTTTCTTT
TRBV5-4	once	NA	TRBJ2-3	CASSGDFAPSTDTQYF	TGTGCCAGCAGCGGGGACTTTGCGCCGAGCACAGATACGCAGTATTTT
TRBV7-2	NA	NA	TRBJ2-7	CASSLLVSYEQYF	TGTGCCAGCAGCTTACTAGTTTCCTACGAGCAGTACTTC
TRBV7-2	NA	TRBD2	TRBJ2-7	CASSLVAGGPSAYF	TGTGCCAGCAGCTTAGTAGCGGGAGGGCCATCAGCGTACTTC
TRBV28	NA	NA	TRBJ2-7	CASSSTGFYEEQYF	TGTGCCAGCAGTTCAACAGGGTTTTACGAGGAGCAGTACTTC
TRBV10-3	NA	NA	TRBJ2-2	CAISEQGNTGELFF	TGTGCCATCAGTGAACAGGGAAACACCGGGGAGCTGTTTTTT
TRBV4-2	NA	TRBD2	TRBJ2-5	CASSQRLAAQETQYF	TGTGCCAGCAGCCAAAGACTAGCGGCCCAAGAGACCCAGTACTTC
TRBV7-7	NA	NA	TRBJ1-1	CASSLAGDTEAFF	TGTGCTAGCAGCTTAGCAGGGGACACTGAAGCTTTCTTT
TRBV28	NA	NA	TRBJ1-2	CASSPTATYGYTF	TGTGCCAGCAGTCCGACAGCAACGTATGGCTACACCTTC
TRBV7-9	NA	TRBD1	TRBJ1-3	CASSFIAGQGNTIYF	TGTGCCAGCAGCTTTATTGCGGGACAGGGAAACACCATATATTTT
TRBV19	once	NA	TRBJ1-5	CASSIFMGAVDQPQHF	TGTGCCAGTAGTATTTTTATGGGGGCAGTAGATCAGCCCCAGCATTTT